The clone carrying this T cell receptor beta chain was recorded a few times. Per the authors' pipeline: Nucleated cell number was recorded as an estimate derived from reference gene primer amplification. The table came from immunoSEQ multiplex PCR; TCRdb's copy has only in-frame clones and leaves some out. V, J and clone size reflect that table, while D and trimming were determined from the DNA. The sample lists roughly 200,000 clones, 87% occurring once. The germline V gene has CDR1 MNHEY and CDR2 SMNVEV (reference sequence). CDR3 size: 15 residues. The V gene lost 5 bases and the J gene lost 6 bases, with 20 bases spanning the gap. The sample comes from a study of blood T cell repertoires in COVID-19. Turning to the study itself: Samples representing acute and convalescent COVID-19 were sourced from the United States, Italy and Spain. Sample material is recorded as cDNA or gDNA derived from T cells, B-cell-depleted T cells, or PBMCs.

Sequencing used peripheral blood. This receptor was obtained from a woman under 30 who had recovered from COVID-19. The rearrangement uses TRBV27 and TRBJ2-7, with TRBD1 as a possible D gene (6 bases). The CDR3 is CASSRPGDTRSEQYF. CDR3 bases: TGTGCCAGCAGTCGACCAGGGGATACACGTTCCGAGCAGTACTTC.